The entry below gives a single T cell receptor (beta chain) sequence along with its context. Antigen unknown. CDR3 length equals 15 residues. V dropped 3 bases and J dropped 6 bases, with 18 bases sitting between them. Every TCR beta cDNA library bore unique molecular identifiers. TCRdb re-called the PCR reads with MiXCR, one entry per CDR3 protein. The table includes 450,000 or so distinct CDR3 sequences, 45% detected once. The sample originates from a study of post-analysis software for immune sequencing data. About the study: Both relapsing-remitting and secondary progressive multiple sclerosis featured among the disease courses, as did progressive-relapsing multiple sclerosis.

Study results and limitations: Multiple sclerosis was associated with a significant reduction in normalized Chao1 diversity relative to controls. By F measure, samples from a shared preparation batch strongly co-clustered. Elevated frequency relative to controls characterized four or five TRBV segments in patients, TRBV5-6, TRBV5-1 and TRBV20-1 among them.

Sequencing was performed on blood. The V gene is TRBV12-3 or TRBV12-4, the J gene TRBJ2-7, with a possible D match to TRBD2 (7 bases). This receptor was obtained from a girl under 18 with multiple sclerosis. CDR3 DNA: TGTGCCAGCAGTTTCCGGGGGGCCAGGTTCTTCGAGCAGTACTTC. As protein: CASSFRGARFFEQYF.